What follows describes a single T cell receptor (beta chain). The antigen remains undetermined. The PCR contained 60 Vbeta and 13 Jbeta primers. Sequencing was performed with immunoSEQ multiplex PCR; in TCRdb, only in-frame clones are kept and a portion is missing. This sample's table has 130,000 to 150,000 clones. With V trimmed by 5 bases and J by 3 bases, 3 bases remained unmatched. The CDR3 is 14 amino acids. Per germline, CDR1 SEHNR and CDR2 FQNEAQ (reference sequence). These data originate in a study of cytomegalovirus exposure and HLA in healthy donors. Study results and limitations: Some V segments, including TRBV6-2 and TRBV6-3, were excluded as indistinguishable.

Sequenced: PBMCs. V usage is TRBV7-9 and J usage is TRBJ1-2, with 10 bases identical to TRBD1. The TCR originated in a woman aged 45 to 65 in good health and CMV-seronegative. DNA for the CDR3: TGTGCCAGCAGCCCAGGGACAGGGGACTATGGCTACACCTTC. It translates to CASSPGTGDYGYTF.